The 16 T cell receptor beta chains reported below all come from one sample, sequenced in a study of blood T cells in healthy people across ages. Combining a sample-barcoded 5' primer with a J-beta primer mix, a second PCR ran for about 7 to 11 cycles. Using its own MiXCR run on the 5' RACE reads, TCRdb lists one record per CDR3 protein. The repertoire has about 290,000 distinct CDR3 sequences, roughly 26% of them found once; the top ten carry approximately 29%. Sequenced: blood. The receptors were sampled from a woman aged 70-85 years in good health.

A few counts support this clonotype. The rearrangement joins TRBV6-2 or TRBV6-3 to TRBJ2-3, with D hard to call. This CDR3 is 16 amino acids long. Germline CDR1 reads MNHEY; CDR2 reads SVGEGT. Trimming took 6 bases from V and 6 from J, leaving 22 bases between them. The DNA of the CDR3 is TGTGCCAGCAGCGCGACCTTTTCAACAAGACCGGATACGCAGTATTTT. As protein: CASSATFSTRPDTQYF.

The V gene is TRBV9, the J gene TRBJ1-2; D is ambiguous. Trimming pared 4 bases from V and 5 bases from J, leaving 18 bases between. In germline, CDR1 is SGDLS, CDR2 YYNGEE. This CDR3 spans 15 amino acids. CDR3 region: CASSPSGGLGYGYTF. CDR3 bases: TGTGCCAGCAGCCCTTCCGGAGGGCTGGGGTATGGCTACACCTTC.

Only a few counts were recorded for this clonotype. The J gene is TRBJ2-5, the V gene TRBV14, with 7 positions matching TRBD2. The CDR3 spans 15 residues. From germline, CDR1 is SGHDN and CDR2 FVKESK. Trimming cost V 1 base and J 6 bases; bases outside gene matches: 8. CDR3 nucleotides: TGTGCCAGCAGCCAAGTGGGCGGGAGAGGGAAGACCCAGTACTTC. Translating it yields CASSQVGGRGKTQYF.

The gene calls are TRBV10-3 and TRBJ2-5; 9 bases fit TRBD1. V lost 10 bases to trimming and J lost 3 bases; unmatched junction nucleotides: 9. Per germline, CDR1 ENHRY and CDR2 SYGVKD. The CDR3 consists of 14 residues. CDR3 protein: CASKPGQGEETQYF. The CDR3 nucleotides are TGTGCCAGTAAACCGGGACAGGGTGAAGAGACCCAGTACTTC.

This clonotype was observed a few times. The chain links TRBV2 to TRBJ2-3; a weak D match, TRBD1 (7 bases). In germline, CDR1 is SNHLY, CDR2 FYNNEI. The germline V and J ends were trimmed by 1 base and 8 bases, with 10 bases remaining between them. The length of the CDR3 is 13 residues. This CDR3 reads CASSEGQGGTQYF. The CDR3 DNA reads TGTGCCAGCAGTGAAGGACAGGGAGGTACGCAGTATTTT.

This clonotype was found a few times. CDR3 loop: CASSPQSLNYGYTF. As DNA, the CDR3 is TGTGCCAGCAGCCCTCAGAGTCTCAACTATGGCTACACCTTC. V usage is TRBV7-2 and J usage is TRBJ1-2, with D hard to call. Trimming stripped 5 bases from V and 2 bases from J, with 12 bases between. This CDR3 spans 14 amino acids. Per germline, CDR1 SGHTA and CDR2 FQGNSA.

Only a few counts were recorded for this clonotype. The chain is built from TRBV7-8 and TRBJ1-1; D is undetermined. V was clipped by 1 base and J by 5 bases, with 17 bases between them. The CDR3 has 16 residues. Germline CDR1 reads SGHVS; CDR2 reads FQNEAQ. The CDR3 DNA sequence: TGTGCCAGCAGCTTAGATATGTTTGCGGGTAAAACTGAAGCTTTCTTT. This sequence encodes CASSLDMFAGKTEAFF.

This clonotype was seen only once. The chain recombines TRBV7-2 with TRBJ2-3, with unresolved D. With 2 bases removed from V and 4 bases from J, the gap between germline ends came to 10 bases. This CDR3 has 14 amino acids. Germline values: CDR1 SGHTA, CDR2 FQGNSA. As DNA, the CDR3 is TGTGCCAGCAGCTTAAGGGTCCCCCCAGATACGCAGTATTTT. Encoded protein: CASSLRVPPDTQYF. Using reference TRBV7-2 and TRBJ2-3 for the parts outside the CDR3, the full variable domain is GAGVSQSPSNKVTEKGKDVELRCDPISGHTALYWYRQSLGQGLEFLIYFQGNSAPDKSGLPSDRFSAERTGGSVSTLTIQRTQQEDSAVYLCASSLRVPPDTQYFGPGTRLTVL.

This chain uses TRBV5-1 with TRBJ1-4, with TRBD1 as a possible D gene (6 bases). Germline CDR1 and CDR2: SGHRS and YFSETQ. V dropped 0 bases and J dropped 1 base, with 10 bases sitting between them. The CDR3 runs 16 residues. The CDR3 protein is CASSLEGQRTNEKLFF. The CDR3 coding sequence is TGCGCCAGCAGCTTGGAGGGACAACGAACTAATGAAAAACTGTTTTTT.

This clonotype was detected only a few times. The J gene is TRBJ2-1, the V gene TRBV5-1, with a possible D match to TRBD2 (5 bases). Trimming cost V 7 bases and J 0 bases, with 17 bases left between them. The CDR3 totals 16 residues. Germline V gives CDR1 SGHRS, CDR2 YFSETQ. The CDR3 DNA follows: TGCGCCAGCGCTCGGGCAGCTACTAGCTCCTACAATGAGCAGTTCTTC. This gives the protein CASARAATSSYNEQFF.

CDR3 coding DNA: TGTGCCAGCGGGTGGGCCAGGGAGACCCAGTACTTC. Translated: CASGWARETQYF. The J gene is TRBJ2-5, the V gene TRBV6-5; D gene uncertain. CDR1 is MNHEY and CDR2 is SVGAGI in the germline V gene. This CDR3 is built from 12 residues. V was clipped by 8 bases and J by 5 bases, with 12 bases between them.

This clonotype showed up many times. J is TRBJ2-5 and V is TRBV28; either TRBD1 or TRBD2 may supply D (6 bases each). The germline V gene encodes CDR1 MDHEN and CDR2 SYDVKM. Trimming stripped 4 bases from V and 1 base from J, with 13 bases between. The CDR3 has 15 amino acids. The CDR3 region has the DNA TGTGCCAGCAGTTCTTGGGGGGCGGGCCAAGAGACCCAGTACTTC. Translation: CASSSWGAGQETQYF.

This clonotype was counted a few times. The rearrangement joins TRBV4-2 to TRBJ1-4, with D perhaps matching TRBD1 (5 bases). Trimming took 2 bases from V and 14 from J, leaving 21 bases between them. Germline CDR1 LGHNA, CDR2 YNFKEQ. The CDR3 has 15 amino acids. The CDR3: CASSQLYDTRGTLFF. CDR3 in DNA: TGTGCCAGCAGCCAACTCTATGACACTCGAGGGACTCTGTTTTTT.

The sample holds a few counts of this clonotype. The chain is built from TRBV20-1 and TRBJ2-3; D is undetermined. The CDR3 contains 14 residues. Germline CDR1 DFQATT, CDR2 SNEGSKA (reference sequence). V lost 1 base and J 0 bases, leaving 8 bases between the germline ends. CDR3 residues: CSARAGYSTDTQYF. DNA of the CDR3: TGCAGTGCTAGAGCGGGTTATAGCACAGATACGCAGTATTTT.

The CDR3 spells CAISAGGGQPQHF. The CDR3 nucleotides are TGTGCCATCAGTGCAGGGGGAGGCCAGCCCCAGCATTTT. The chain links TRBV10-3 to TRBJ1-5; 7 bases are a match to TRBD1. The CDR3 is 13 residues long. V shed 4 bases, J shed 7 bases, and the junction held 4 bases outside the gene matches. Per germline, CDR1 ENHRY and CDR2 SYGVKD.

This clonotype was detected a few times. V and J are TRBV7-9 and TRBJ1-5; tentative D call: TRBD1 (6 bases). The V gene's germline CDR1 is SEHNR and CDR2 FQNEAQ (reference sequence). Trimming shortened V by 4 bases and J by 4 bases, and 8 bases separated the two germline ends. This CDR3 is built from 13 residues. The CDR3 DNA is TGTGCCAGCAGCTGGGGGGCTAATCAGCCCCAGCATTTT. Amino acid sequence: CASSWGANQPQHF.